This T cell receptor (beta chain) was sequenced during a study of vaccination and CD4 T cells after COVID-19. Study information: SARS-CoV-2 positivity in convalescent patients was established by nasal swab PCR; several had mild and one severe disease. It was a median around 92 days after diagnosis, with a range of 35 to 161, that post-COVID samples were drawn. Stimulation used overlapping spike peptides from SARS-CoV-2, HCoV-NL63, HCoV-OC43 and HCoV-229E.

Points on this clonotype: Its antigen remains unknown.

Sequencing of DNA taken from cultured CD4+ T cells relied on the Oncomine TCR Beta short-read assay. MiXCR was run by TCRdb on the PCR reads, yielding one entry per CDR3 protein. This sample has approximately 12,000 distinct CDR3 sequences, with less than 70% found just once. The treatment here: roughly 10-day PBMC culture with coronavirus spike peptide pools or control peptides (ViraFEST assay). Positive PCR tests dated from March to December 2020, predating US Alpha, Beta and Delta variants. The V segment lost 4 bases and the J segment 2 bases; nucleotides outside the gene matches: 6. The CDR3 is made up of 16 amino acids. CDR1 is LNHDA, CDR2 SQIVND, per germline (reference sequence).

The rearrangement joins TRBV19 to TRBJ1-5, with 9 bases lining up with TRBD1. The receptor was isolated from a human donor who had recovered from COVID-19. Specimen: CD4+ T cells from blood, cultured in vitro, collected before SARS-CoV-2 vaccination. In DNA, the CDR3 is TGTGCCAGTAGTACCCAGACAGGGGGAGGCAATCAGCCCCAGCATTTT. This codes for CASSTQTGGGNQPQHF.